This T cell receptor beta chain is drawn from a study of Ad26.COV2.S vaccination and SARS-CoV-2 variants (dated by TCRdb to the early 2020s). For the wider study: Donors in the vaccine arm were drawn from COV1001, a phase I-IIa trial of Ad26.COV2.S in healthy adults that was multicentre, randomized, double-blind and placebo-controlled. TCRbeta repertoire sequencing served as the tool for gauging how specific and how broad the SARS-CoV-2-reactive T cell receptors were following Ad26.COV2.S vaccination. The TCR-sequenced set comprised approximately 32 samples: some 19 Ad26.COV2.S vaccine recipients, 5 placebo recipients and 8 SARS-CoV-2 convalescent individuals. Trial participants were randomized into five groups of five, in which low-dose or high-dose Ad26.COV2.S was given once or twice, or placebo was given on both occasions. Blinding of investigators to trial group allocation was maintained during experiments and outcome assessment. Ad26.COV2.S was administered intramuscularly at 5 x 10^10 or 1 x 10^11 viral particles, either as a single shot or as two shots given 56 days apart. Overall results and qualifications from the work: After vaccination, spike-specific CD8+ and CD4+ T cell responses were reported to show substantial breadth. The study was not powered to compare responses between vaccine doses or regimens. Ad26.COV2.S recipients had higher spike-specific TCR breadth than placebo recipients (P = 0.0014). Comparable non-spike TCR breadth was observed between vaccine and placebo recipients, consistent with only spike being contained in the vaccine. It was noted by the authors that total T cell responses may have been underestimated by the TCR breadth and depth analyses.

With respect to this clone: It has no known antigen specificity. No much larger clone exists at a distance of one base, and base qualities are not known.

Per the publication, the treatment or condition label means: around 19 received Ad26.COV2.S at low or high dose, single or two shots; about 5 received placebo; per-sample allocation not given. Repertoires of vaccine and placebo recipients were sequenced from samples collected on day 63 after the first injection. Between 29 July and 7 August 2020, Cohort 1b enrolled 25 adults aged 18-55 years at one site in Boston, USA. As a vaccine, Ad26.COV2.S was a replication-incompetent adenovirus type 26 vector that expressed a prefusion-stabilized SARS-CoV-2 spike protein derived from the original Wuhan strain. The immunoSEQ Assay was the method used to sequence TCRbeta CDR3 regions. After extraction, genomic DNA underwent amplification by bias-controlled multiplex PCR, followed by high-throughput sequencing. The authors processed their data as follows. To quantify the absolute abundance of every unique TCRbeta CDR3 region, sequences were collapsed and filtered. T cell fraction was estimated by normalizing TCRbeta template counts to usable DNA, which was measured by amplifying reference genes present in all nucleated cells. Repertoire TCRs were annotated as SARS-CoV-2-specific when V gene, CDR3 amino acid sequence and J gene were exactly matched to a known reactive TCR set. The reference SARS-CoV-2 TCR set was obtained from MIRA and was filtered for enrichment in COVID-19-positive ImmuneCODE repertoires, whereby public or cross-reactive TCRs were removed. Based on the MIRA antigens, annotated TCRs were further analysed at the level of specific ORF or position within ORF. Breadth was defined as annotated unique rearrangements over total unique productive rearrangements; depth was the summed frequency of those rearrangements. Group comparisons of TCR breadth used two-sided Wilcoxon rank-sum tests. The source is immuneACCESS, and TCRdb retained only in-frame sequences with V and J called. Part of the clones is not carried over; for the studies checked, unresolved V genes explain less than half of this, and the remainder is unexplained. The V and J calls and clone size were taken over from that table, and D and trimming were inferred from the DNA. In all, the sample holds about 330,000 clones, and roughly 90% of those were seen once. The top ten hold roughly 6% of the sample.

The clonotype comes from a person between 18 and 65 years old who received the Ad26.COV2.S COVID-19 vaccine or a placebo. Material: peripheral blood, obtained in a trial of Ad26.COV2.S vaccine versus placebo.

The CDR3 region has the sequence CASSLWSGRGTVNQPQHF. The DNA reads as follows: TGTGCCAGCAGTTTATGGTCAGGTCGAGGGACGGTAAATCAGCCCCAGCATTTT. The V gene is TRBV28 and the J gene is TRBJ1-5, and the D gene may be TRBD1, 5 bases matching. The germline V gene encodes CDR1 MDHEN and CDR2 SYDVKM. Including cysteine and phenylalanine, the CDR3 has 18 amino acids. CDR3 DNA is the only sequence kept; it has 54 bases, read in frame from the first base. V was cut back by 0 bases and J by 4 bases, leaving a gap of 19 bases between them.